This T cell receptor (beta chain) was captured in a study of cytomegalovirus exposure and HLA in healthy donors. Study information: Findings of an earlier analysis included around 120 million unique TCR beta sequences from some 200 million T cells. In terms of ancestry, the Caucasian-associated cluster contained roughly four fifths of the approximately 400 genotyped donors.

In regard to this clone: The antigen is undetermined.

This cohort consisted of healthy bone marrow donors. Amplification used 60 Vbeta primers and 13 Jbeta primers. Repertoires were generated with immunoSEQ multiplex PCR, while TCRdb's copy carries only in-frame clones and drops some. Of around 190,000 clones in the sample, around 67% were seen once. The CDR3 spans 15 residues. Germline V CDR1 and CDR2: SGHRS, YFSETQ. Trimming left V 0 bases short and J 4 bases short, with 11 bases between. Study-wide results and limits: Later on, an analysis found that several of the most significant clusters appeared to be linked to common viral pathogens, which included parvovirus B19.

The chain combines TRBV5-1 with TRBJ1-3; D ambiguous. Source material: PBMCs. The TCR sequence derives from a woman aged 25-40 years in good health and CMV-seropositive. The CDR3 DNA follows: TGCGCCAGCAGCTTGGCCCAACTGGAGGGAAACACCATATATTTT. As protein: CASSLAQLEGNTIYF. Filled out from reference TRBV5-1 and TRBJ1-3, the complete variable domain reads KAGVTQTPRYLIKTRGQQVTLSCSPISGHRSVSWYQQTPGQGLQFLFEYFSETQRNKGNFPGRFSGRQFSNSRSEMNVSTLELGDSALYLCASSLAQLEGNTIYFGEGSWLTVV.